The 19 T cell receptor beta chains presented below share a single source sample, sequenced in a study of control samples from healthy donors and cancer patients (TCRdb year 2020). Libraries were made using the immunoSEQ multiplex PCR assay. Sourced from immuneACCESS, this table was stored by TCRdb with only in-frame sequences that have V and J called. A share of the clones is absent; for the studies checked, an unresolved V gene accounts for under half, and the remainder has no known explanation. The sample contains 140,000 or so clones, around 86% of them found a single time. The top ten clonotypes cover just under 5% of the sample. Sequencing was carried out using blood. Receptor source: a man in his thirties or forties in good health.

This clone was recorded only once. CDR3 protein: CAISARTGQGNTEAFF. The CDR3 DNA is TGTGCCATCAGTGCCCGAACGGGACAGGGGAACACTGAAGCTTTCTTT. The rearrangement uses TRBV10-3 and TRBJ1-1, with TRBD1 matching 9 bases. The junction had 7 bases not matched to a gene; V was cut back by 4 bases and J by 1 base. This CDR3 has 16 residues. Per germline, CDR1 ENHRY and CDR2 SYGVKD.

CDR3 nucleotides: TGTGCCGGACAGGGGTCGTCCTATGGCTACACCTTC. This encodes CAGQGSSYGYTF. The chain links TRBV24-1 to TRBJ1-2; TRBD1 agrees at 9 bases. Germline assignment: CDR1 KGHDR and CDR2 SFDVKD. V gave up 12 bases and J gave up 4 bases; unmatched junction bases: 5. The CDR3 is made up of 12 amino acids.

The chain joins TRBV9 to TRBJ2-4, with TRBD2 matching 9 bases. The ends lost 3 bases at V and 8 bases at J; junction bases unmatched: 6. This CDR3 contains 14 residues. Per the germline V gene, CDR1 is SGDLS and CDR2 is YYNGEE. In nucleotides, the CDR3 is TGTGCCAGCAGCGGCGGGAGGGCCGGGGACATTCAGTACTTC. Translation gives CASSGGRAGDIQYF.

This sequence joins TRBV28 and TRBJ2-6; 7 nucleotides match TRBD1. Germline CDR1 reads MDHEN; CDR2 reads SYDVKM. The CDR3 runs to 15 residues. J lost 2 bases, V lost 5 bases, and 3 bases had no gene match. The CDR3 DNA reads as TGTGCCAGCAGTCCAACAGGGGCTGGGGCCAACGTCCTGACTTTC. The encoded protein is CASSPTGAGANVLTF.

The rearrangement links TRBV27 to TRBJ2-7, with TRBD1 identical over 8 bases. Germline V CDR1 and CDR2: MNHEY, SMNVEV (reference sequence). V lost 3 bases and J lost 4; bases outside the gene matches: 8. The CDR3 runs 15 residues. CDR3 DNA sequence: TGTGCCAGCAGTTTGGGGCAGGGGGCCTGGTACGAGCAGTACTTC. It is translated as CASSLGQGAWYEQYF.

The rearrangement joins TRBV6-2 or TRBV6-3 to TRBJ2-7; TRBD1 matches 9 bases. J was trimmed by 0 bases and V by 4 bases; bases with no gene match: 4. CDR3 length: 15 amino acids. Germline CDR1 and CDR2: MNHEY and SVGEGT. The CDR3 is CASSSPDRGSYEQYF. For the CDR3, the DNA is TGTGCCAGCAGTTCCCCGGACAGGGGCTCCTACGAGCAGTACTTC.

There are a few counts of this clone. The chain combines TRBV3-1 (or the pseudogene TRBV3-2) with TRBJ2-3; unclear D gene. CDR3 length: 13 amino acids. In germline, CDR1 is LGHDT, CDR2 YNNKEL (reference sequence). V lost 4 bases and J lost 5, with 10 bases in between. The CDR3 DNA is TGTGCCAGCAGCCCGGGTTCCAAAGATACGCAGTATTTT. Translated, it gives CASSPGSKDTQYF.

The CDR3 loop is CASSHGENTGELFF. The CDR3 DNA reads TGTGCCAGCAGCCATGGGGAGAACACCGGGGAGCTGTTTTTT. The V call is TRBV14, the J call TRBJ2-2, with unresolved D. V was cut by 3 bases and J by 1 base, with 6 bases left in between. Germline V gives CDR1 SGHDN, CDR2 FVKESK. The CDR3 has 14 residues.

This clone was found once. The V call is TRBV24-1, the J call TRBJ1-2, with TRBD1 as a possible D gene (5 bases). The CDR3 runs to 14 residues. V dropped 2 bases and J dropped 5 bases, with 11 bases sitting between them. CDR1 is KGHDR and CDR2 is SFDVKD in the germline V gene. CDR3 region: CATSDSLGGYGYTF. The CDR3 DNA reads TGTGCCACCAGTGATTCCCTGGGGGGGTATGGCTACACCTTC.

This chain joins TRBV10-3 and TRBJ2-7; TRBD1 matches 7 bases. CDR1 ENHRY and CDR2 SYGVKD come from the germline V gene. V shed 3 bases and J 0 bases; nucleotides not matched to a gene: 2. The CDR3 runs 14 residues. CDR3 sequence (DNA): TGTGCCATCAGTGAAGGACAGGACTCCTACGAGCAGTACTTC. Protein product: CAISEGQDSYEQYF.

The CDR3 DNA sequence: TGTGCCTGGAGTGTACGGGTTGAGCAGTACTTC. This encodes CAWSVRVEQYF. V gene TRBV30 combines with J gene TRBJ2-7; D gene unclear. Between the trimmed V and J ends, which lost 0 bases and 7 bases, there was a span of 7 bases. Germline CDR1 GTSNPN, CDR2 SVGIG (reference sequence). This CDR3 contains 11 residues.

CDR3 bases: TGTGCCAGCAGCTCCCCAGGGGACCCCTACGAGCAGTACTTC. It translates to CASSSPGDPYEQYF. This rearrangement joins TRBV7-8 to TRBJ2-7; tentatively, D is TRBD1 (6 bases). The V end was cut by 4 bases, the J end by 2 bases, with 12 bases between. This CDR3 has 14 amino acids. From germline, CDR1 is SGHVS and CDR2 FQNEAQ.

This chain connects TRBV6-6 to TRBJ2-1, with 13 bases fitting TRBD2. With V trimmed by 5 bases and J by 6 bases, 4 bases remained unmatched. This CDR3 spans 15 amino acids. Germline V gene sequence: CDR1 MNHNY, CDR2 SVGAGI (reference sequence). The CDR3 region is CASSPGLAGANEQFF. Written as DNA, the CDR3 is TGTGCCAGCAGTCCTGGACTAGCGGGAGCCAATGAGCAGTTCTTC.

The rearrangement uses TRBV7-9 and TRBJ2-1; D might be TRBD2 (6 bases). Germline V gene data show CDR1 as SEHNR and CDR2 as FQNEAQ (reference sequence). The ends were cut back, 0 bases at V and 0 bases at J, with 9 bases in the middle. The CDR3 length is 16 residues. The DNA of the CDR3 is TGTGCCAGCAGCTTAGCCGCGGGGAGCTCCTACAATGAGCAGTTCTTC. This encodes CASSLAAGSSYNEQFF. Looking up the rest from reference TRBV7-9 and TRBJ2-1 gives the full variable domain: DTGVSQNPRHKITKRGQNVTFRCDPISEHNRLYWYRQTLGQGPEFLTYFQNEAQLEKSRLLSDRFSAERPKGSFSTLEIQRTEQGDSAMYLCASSLAAGSSYNEQFFGPGTRLTVL.

The rearrangement links TRBV2 to TRBJ2-5; 7 positions agree with TRBD2. CDR3 size: 14 residues. Germline V gene lookup returns CDR1 SNHLY and CDR2 FYNNEI. Trimming took 7 bases from V and 5 from J; bases not matched to a gene: 10. The CDR3 nucleotides read TGTGCCAGCAACAACCTGGGGGGGAGGGAGACCCAGTACTTC. It specifies CASNNLGGRETQYF.

This clone appeared a single time. The chain combines TRBV7-2 with TRBJ1-1, with D hard to call. Trimming removed 5 bases at V and 1 base at J, with 11 bases between. Germline CDR1 and CDR2: SGHTA and FQGNSA. CDR3 size: 14 residues. CDR3 nucleotides: TGTGCCAGCAGCCCCCTAAGTCAGAACACTGAAGCTTTCTTT. Translating gives CASSPLSQNTEAFF.

The chain recombines TRBV27 with TRBJ1-3; TRBD1 agrees at 7 bases. The V gene end was trimmed by 2 bases and the J gene end by 2 bases; junction bases not matched to a gene: 6. The CDR3 extends over 16 amino acids. Germline V gives CDR1 MNHEY, CDR2 SMNVEV (reference sequence). The CDR3 sequence is CASSLRGPRAGNTIYF. The CDR3 bases are TGTGCCAGCAGTTTAAGGGGGCCGAGGGCTGGAAACACCATATATTTT.

The chain employs TRBV7-8 and TRBJ2-1, with D perhaps TRBD2 (6 bases). The germline V gene has CDR1 SGHVS and CDR2 FQNEAQ. The CDR3 runs to 13 residues. V gave up 5 bases and J gave up 4 bases, with 9 bases separating them. The chain's CDR3 is CASSTGLYNEQFF. The CDR3 coding sequence is TGTGCCAGCAGCACCGGACTATACAATGAGCAGTTCTTC.

This clone was detected once. The rearrangement joins TRBV5-6 to TRBJ2-3, with no clear D. The CDR3 runs to 14 residues. Germline V lookup: CDR1 SGHDT, CDR2 YYEEEE. With 1 base removed from V and 5 bases from J, the gap between germline ends came to 11 bases. CDR3 nucleotides: TGTGCCAGCAGCTTGATGAGTGAAGGAGATACGCAGTATTTT. Its protein is CASSLMSEGDTQYF.